This T cell receptor beta chain originates from a study of blood T cells in healthy people across ages. As for this clonotype: Antigen unknown.

Every donor gave approximately 10 milliliters of peripheral blood. Using a J-beta primer mix together with a sample-barcoded 5' primer, a second PCR was run for roughly 6 to 11 cycles. Researchers report that a template-switch adaptor with 12 random nucleotides tagged each cDNA molecule. Each CDR3 protein gets one entry after TCRdb re-called the 5' RACE reads with MiXCR. The sample holds hundreds of thousands of distinct CDR3 sequences, 58% seen once. Broader study findings: Those diversity estimates obtained from one million T cells were thought to be underestimates.

CDR3 length equals 12 residues. The ends were cut back, 10 bases at V and 5 bases at J, with 13 bases in the middle. The chain uses TRBV12-3 or TRBV12-4 and TRBJ2-3; D unclear. Sequencing input: blood. The clonotype originates from a man younger than 40 in good health. The CDR3 region has the DNA TGTGCCACCACAGCTTTGGGAGATACGCAGTATTTT. Its translation is CATTALGDTQYF.